This T cell receptor beta chain was found in a study of blood T cell repertoires in COVID-19. Study-wide background: The United States, Italy and Spain supplied acute and convalescent COVID-19 samples. PBMCs, B-cell-depleted T cells, or T cells were the source of the cDNA or gDNA that made up the material.

Original analysis: The authors estimated nucleated cell counts from reference gene primer amplification. TCRdb's copy holds only in-frame clones and misses some; the assay was immunoSEQ multiplex PCR. V, J and clone size are those of that table, while D and trimming were read from the DNA. In the table there are more than 90,000 clones, approximately 92% of which are singletons. This CDR3 comprises 14 residues. The V and J ends lost 4 bases and 6 bases respectively, with 13 bases between them. Germline V gene sequence: CDR1 SGDLS, CDR2 YYNGEE. The TCR comes from a man over 45 with active COVID-19. The chain combines TRBV9 with TRBJ1-4; no clear D. Material: peripheral blood. For the CDR3, the DNA is TGTGCCAGCAGCAATGGAGACGGTTATGAAAAACTGTTTTTT. The encoded protein is CASSNGDGYEKLFF.